This TCR beta chain was profiled in a study of CD8 T cells in Susac syndrome. Study-level information: Susac syndrome patients were untreated, on corticosteroids with some adding intravenous immunoglobulin, or on intravenous immunoglobulin only. Overall study results and limits: Clonal expansion did not appear in Susac syndrome CD4+ T cell repertoires.

The authors reverse transcribed about 0.5 to 1 ug RNA with random hexamers. With immunoSEQ multiplex PCR, TCR beta CDR3 was amplified across 54 Vbeta and 13 Jbeta. TCRdb re-derived calls from the immunoSEQ multiplex PCR reads in MiXCR, one entry per CDR3 protein. The table includes just under 95,000 distinct CDR3 sequences, about 95% detected once. For this clonotype: The antigen is undetermined.

Blood CD8+ and CD4+ T cells underwent high-throughput TCR beta sequencing. Germline V gives CDR1 DFQATT, CDR2 SNEGSKA (reference sequence). The CDR3 has 12 residues. V lost 5 bases and J lost 8, with 10 bases in between. The V call is TRBV20-1, the J call TRBJ1-6; D is perhaps TRBD1 (5 bases). The TCR comes from a human donor with Susac syndrome. Material for sequencing was CD4+ T cells from PBMCs. CDR3 in DNA: TGCAGTGCTCGACTGACAGATTCACCCCTCCACTTT. It specifies CSARLTDSPLHF.